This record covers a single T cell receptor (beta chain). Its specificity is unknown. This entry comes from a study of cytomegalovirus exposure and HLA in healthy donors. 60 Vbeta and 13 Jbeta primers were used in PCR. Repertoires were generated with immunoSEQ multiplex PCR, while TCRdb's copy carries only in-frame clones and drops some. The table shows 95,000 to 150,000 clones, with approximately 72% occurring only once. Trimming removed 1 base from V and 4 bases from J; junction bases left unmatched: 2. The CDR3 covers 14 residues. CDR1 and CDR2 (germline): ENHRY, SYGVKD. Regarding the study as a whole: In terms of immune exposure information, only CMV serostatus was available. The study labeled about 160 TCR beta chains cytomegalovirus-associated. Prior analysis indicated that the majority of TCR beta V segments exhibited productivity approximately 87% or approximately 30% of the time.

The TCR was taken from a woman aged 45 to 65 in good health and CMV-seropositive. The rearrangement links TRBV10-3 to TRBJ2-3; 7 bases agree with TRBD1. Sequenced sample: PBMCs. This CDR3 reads CAISEFTGADTQYF. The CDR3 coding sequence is TGTGCCATCAGTGAGTTCACAGGGGCAGATACGCAGTATTTT.